This TCR beta chain was sequenced during a study of lymphopenia after photon versus proton radiotherapy. Study findings and constraints: After the lymphocyte nadir, photon-treated repertoires showed oligoclonal expansion, especially of CD8+ Temra cells. Larger post-nadir TCR diversity loss correlated inversely with survival in deceased patients. Photon-treated patients lost naive T cells and TCR diversity; proton-treated stayed stable. Only patients who died were analyzed for survival; proton advantage is unproven.

A note on this clone: Its specificity is unknown.

TCRdb keeps only in-frame clones here, not all; method: immunoSEQ multiplex PCR. The table has 55,000 to 75,000 clones, approximately 90% seen once; the top ten hold approximately 2.9%. The CDR3 runs to 15 residues. The junction had 5 bases not matched to a gene; V was cut back by 4 bases and J by 2 bases. Germline lookup yields CDR1 SGHKS and CDR2 YYEKEE (reference sequence). This material consisted of peripheral blood, taken from a patient treated with photon-based radiotherapy. This receptor was identified in a woman in her 70s with pancreatic cancer. This rearrangement joins TRBV5-5 to TRBJ2-7, with 11 positions matching TRBD2. The CDR3 region is CASSQILAGAYEQYF. The CDR3 nucleotides are TGTGCCAGCAGCCAGATACTAGCGGGAGCCTACGAGCAGTACTTC. Complete variable domain (other parts from reference TRBV5-5 and TRBJ2-7): DAGVTQSPTHLIKTRGQQVTLRCSPISGHKSVSWYQQVLGQGPQFIFQYYEKEERGRGNFPDRFSARQFPNYSSELNVNALLLGDSALYLCASSQILAGAYEQYFGPGTRLTVT.